This TCR beta chain appears in the sequencing data of a study of blood T cell repertoires in COVID-19. Study background: The United States, Italy and Spain provided the acute and convalescent COVID-19 samples. PBMCs, B-cell-depleted T cells, or T cells were the source of the cDNA or gDNA that made up the material.

This clone was found once. How the authors handled the data: Cell counts per sample came from amplifying reference gene primers. This table comes from immunoSEQ multiplex PCR, and its TCRdb copy is limited to in-frame clones, with some not included. V and J calls plus clone size are reproduced from that table; the DNA served to infer D and trimming. Among hundreds of thousands of clones listed, 70% to 90% were seen once. The CDR3 has 16 amino acids. Germline CDR1 is MNHEY and CDR2 is SVGAGI. Trimming shortened V by 0 bases and J by 2 bases, and 14 bases separated the two germline ends. The TCR originated in a middle-aged man with acute or convalescent COVID-19. The sample was peripheral blood. V and J are TRBV6-5 and TRBJ2-7, with a tentative D call TRBD1 (5 bases). Written as DNA, the CDR3 is TGTGCCAGCAGTTACTCGATTTATTCAGGGACCTACGAGCAGTACTTC. Translation: CASSYSIYSGTYEQYF.